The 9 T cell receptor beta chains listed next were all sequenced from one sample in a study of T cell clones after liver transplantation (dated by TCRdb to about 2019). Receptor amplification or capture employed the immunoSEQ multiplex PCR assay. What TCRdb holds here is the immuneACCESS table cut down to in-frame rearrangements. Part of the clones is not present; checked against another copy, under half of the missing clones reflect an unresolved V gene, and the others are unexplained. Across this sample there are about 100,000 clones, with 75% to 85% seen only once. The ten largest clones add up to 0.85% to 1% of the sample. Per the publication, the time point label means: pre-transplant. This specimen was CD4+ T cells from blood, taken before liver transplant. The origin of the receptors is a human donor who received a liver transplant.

For the CDR3, the DNA is TGTGCCAGCAGTGGATACCGACAGGGGAACACTGAAGCTTTCTTT. This translates into CASSGYRQGNTEAFF. The J gene is TRBJ1-1, the V gene TRBV6-1; 7 bases map to TRBD1. This CDR3 region has 15 residues. CDR1 MNHNS and CDR2 SASEGT come from the germline V gene. V lost 4 bases and J lost 1; bases outside the gene matches: 6.

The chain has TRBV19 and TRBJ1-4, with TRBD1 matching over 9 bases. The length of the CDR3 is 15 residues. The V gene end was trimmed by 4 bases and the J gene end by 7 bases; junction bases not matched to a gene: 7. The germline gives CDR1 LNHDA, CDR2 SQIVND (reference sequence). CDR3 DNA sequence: TGTGCCAGTAGTACCCCCGGGACAGGGCGTGAAAAACTGTTTTTT. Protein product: CASSTPGTGREKLFF.

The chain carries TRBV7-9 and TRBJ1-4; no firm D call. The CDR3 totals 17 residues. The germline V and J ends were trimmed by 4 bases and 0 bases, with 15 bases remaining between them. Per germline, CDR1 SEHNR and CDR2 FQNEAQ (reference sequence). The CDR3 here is CASSSNERGSTNEKLFF. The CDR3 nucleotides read TGTGCCAGCAGCTCCAATGAGCGGGGTTCAACTAATGAAAAACTGTTTTTT.

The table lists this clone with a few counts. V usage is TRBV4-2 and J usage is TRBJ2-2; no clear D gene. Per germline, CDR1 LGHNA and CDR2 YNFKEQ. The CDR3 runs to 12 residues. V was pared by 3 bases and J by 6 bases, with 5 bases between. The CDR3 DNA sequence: TGTGCCAGCAGCCAGACACCCGGGGAGCTGTTTTTT. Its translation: CASSQTPGELFF.

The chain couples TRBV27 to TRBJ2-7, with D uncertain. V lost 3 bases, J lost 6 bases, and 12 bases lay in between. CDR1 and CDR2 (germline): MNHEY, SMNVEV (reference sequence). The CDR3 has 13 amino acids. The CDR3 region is CASSFDTRREQYF. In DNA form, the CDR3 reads TGTGCCAGCAGTTTCGACACCCGGCGCGAGCAGTACTTC.

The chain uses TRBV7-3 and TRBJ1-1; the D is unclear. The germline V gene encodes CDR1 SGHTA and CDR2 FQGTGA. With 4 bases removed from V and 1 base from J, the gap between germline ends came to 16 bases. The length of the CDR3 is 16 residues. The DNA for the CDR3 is TGTGCCAGCAGCTCCGGGAACCGAAATCCGAACACTGAAGCTTTCTTT. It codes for CASSSGNRNPNTEAFF.

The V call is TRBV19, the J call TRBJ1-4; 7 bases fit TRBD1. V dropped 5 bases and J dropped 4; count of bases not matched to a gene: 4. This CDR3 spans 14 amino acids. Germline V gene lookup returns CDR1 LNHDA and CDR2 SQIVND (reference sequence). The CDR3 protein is CASSSTGVNEKLFF. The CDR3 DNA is TGTGCCAGTAGTTCCACAGGGGTTAATGAAAAACTGTTTTTT. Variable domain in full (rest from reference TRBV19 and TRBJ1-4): DGGITQSPKYLFRKEGQNVTLSCEQNLNHDAMYWYRQDPGQGLRLIYYSQIVNDFQKGDIAEGYSVSREKKESFPLTVTSAQKNPTAFYLCASSSTGVNEKLFFGSGTQLSVL.

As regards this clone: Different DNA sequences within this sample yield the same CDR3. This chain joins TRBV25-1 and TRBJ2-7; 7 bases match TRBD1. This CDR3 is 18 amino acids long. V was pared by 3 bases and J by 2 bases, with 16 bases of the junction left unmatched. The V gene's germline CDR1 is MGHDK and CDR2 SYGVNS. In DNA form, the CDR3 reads TGTGCCAGCAGTGAGGGCCCTCCAGGGGGATCTCGTGCCTACGAGCAGTACTTC. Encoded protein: CASSEGPPGGSRAYEQYF.

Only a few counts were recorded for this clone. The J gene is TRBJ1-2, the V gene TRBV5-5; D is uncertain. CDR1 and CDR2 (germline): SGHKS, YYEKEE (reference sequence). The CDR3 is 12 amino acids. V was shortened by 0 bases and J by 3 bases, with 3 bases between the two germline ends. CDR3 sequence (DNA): TGTGCCAGCAGCTTGGTATACTATGGCTACACCTTC. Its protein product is CASSLVYYGYTF.